This is a list of T cell receptor beta chains from one sample in a study of blood T cell repertoires in COVID-19. Only in-frame clones appear in the TCRdb table, and some are missing; sequencing was by immunoSEQ multiplex PCR. The data show about 260,000 clones, with approximately 80% seen just once and under 5% held by the top ten. Sequenced: peripheral blood. Receptor source: a man aged 55 to 69 with acute or convalescent COVID-19. Both conserved end residues are part of each CDR3. The D gene is left open where the match is weak. Expanded clones are given a class, and other clones once, few, many or no size at all.

length	J	D	V	size	CDR3	DNA
13	TRBJ2-7	TRBD1	TRBV6-5	once	CASRHRQGSEQYF	TGTGCCAGCAGACACCGACAGGGGAGCGAGCAGTACTTC
16	TRBJ2-1	TRBD2	TRBV9	.	CASSLSGRELNNEQFF	TGTGCCAGCAGCCTCTCGGGGCGGGAGTTAAACAATGAGCAGTTCTTC
19	TRBJ2-3	TRBD2	TRBV6-2/TRBV6-3	.	CASSLGLAGFQSLTDTQYF	TGTGCCAGCAGCCTCGGACTAGCGGGATTTCAGTCCCTCACAGATACGCAGTATTTT
19	TRBJ2-1	TRBD1	TRBV18	.	CASSPPRTSGQGSANEQFF	TGTGCCAGCTCACCACCACGAACATCGGGACAGGGCTCCGCCAATGAGCAGTTCTTC
14	TRBJ2-2	.	TRBV7-7	.	CASSLDDTNGELFF	TGTGCTAGCAGCTTAGACGACACCAACGGGGAGCTGTTTTTT
15	TRBJ2-7	.	TRBV9	.	CASSVEVSSSYEQYF	TGTGCCAGCAGCGTAGAGGTGTCTAGCTCCTACGAGCAGTACTTC
15	TRBJ1-1	.	TRBV4-3	.	CASSQVGGTIAEAFF	TGCGCCAGCAGCCAAGTCGGGGGGACGATTGCTGAAGCTTTCTTT
16	TRBJ1-3	.	TRBV14	once	CASSQEVLLPGNTIYF	TGTGCCAGCAGCCAAGAAGTCCTACTCCCTGGAAACACCATATATTTT
16	TRBJ1-3	.	TRBV7-9	.	CASSYSRVGSGNTIYF	TGTGCCAGCAGCTACTCCAGGGTCGGGTCTGGAAACACCATATATTTT
17	TRBJ2-2	TRBD1	TRBV5-4	.	CASSLAWTGQGTGELFF	TGTGCCAGCAGCTTGGCCTGGACAGGGCAGGGCACCGGGGAGCTGTTTTTT
15	TRBJ2-1	TRBD2	TRBV5-1	.	CASSTLGTSENEQFF	TGCGCCAGCAGCACCCTAGGGACTAGCGAGAATGAGCAGTTCTTC
17	TRBJ2-7	TRBD2	TRBV6-1	.	CASSEDSGLAGSYEQYF	TGTGCCAGCAGTGAAGATTCAGGGCTAGCGGGTTCCTACGAGCAGTACTTC
18	TRBJ2-1	TRBD2	TRBV19	.	CASRVGTSGKASYNEQFF	TGTGCCAGTAGGGTGGGGACTAGCGGGAAAGCCTCCTACAATGAGCAGTTCTTC
15	TRBJ1-2	.	TRBV18	.	CASSTYREGDYGYTF	TGTGCCAGCTCAACATACAGGGAAGGGGACTATGGCTACACCTTC
15	TRBJ2-2	.	TRBV4-2	.	CASSLGHGNTGELFF	TGTGCCAGCAGCCTCGGACACGGGAACACCGGGGAGCTGTTTTTT
12	TRBJ2-7	TRBD1	TRBV5-6	.	CASSWTGSEQYF	TGTGCCAGCAGCTGGACAGGGAGCGAGCAGTACTTC
17	TRBJ2-3	TRBD2	TRBV7-3	.	CASSLVGTSGSTDTQYF	TGTGCCAGCAGCTTAGTGGGGACTAGCGGGAGCACAGATACGCAGTATTTT